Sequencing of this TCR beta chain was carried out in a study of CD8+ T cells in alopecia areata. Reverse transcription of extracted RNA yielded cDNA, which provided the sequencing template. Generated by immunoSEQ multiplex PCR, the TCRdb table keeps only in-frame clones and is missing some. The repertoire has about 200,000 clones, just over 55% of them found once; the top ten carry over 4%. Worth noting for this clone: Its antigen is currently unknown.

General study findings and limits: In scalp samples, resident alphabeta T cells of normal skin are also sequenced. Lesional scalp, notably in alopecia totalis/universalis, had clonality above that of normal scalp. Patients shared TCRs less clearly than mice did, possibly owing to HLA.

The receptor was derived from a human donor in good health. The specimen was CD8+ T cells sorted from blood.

In DNA, the CDR3 is TGTGCCAGCAGCTTCGACGGTTCAACCGGGGAGCTGTTTTTT. Its protein product is CASSFDGSTGELFF. The rearrangement uses TRBV28 and TRBJ2-2; no reliable D call. This CDR3 is built from 14 residues. The V gene's germline CDR1 is MDHEN and CDR2 SYDVKM. V lost 6 bases to trimming and J lost 5 bases, with 13 bases between them.